Listed below are T cell receptor beta chains from one sample, sequenced in a study of T cells after yellow fever vaccination. TCRdb re-called the 5' RACE reads through MiXCR, storing one row per CDR3 protein. The repertoire includes approximately 250,000 distinct CDR3 sequences, 5.2% of them detected once, and roughly 3% sits in the top ten. The material was CD4+ T cells sorted from PBMCs, obtained on the day of the yellow fever booster vaccination. These receptors were collected from a man between 18 and 29 years old who received the YFV17D yellow fever vaccine. CDR3s include the opening cysteine and the closing phenylalanine or tryptophan. The D gene is left open where the match is weak. Not every row has a clone size; where given, it reads once, few, many or a size class.

many	TRBV7-2	TRBJ2-7	.	CASSLLGVGRSYEQYF	TGTGCCAGCAGCCTCCTCGGTGTGGGTCGGTCCTACGAGCAGTACTTC
few	TRBV5-1	TRBJ1-4	.	CASRSGRANEKLFF	TGCGCCAGCAGATCGGGCAGGGCTAATGAAAAACTGTTTTTT
many	TRBV6-6	TRBJ2-3	.	CASLGGGNADTQYF	TGTGCCAGCTTGGGCGGGGGCAATGCAGATACGCAGTATTTT
few	TRBV5-1	TRBJ2-2	.	CASSLVSGANTGELFF	TGCGCCAGCAGCTTGGTGTCAGGGGCCAACACCGGGGAGCTGTTTTTT
few	TRBV5-8	TRBJ2-2	.	CASSLFWHTGELFF	TGTGCCAGCAGCTTGTTTTGGCATACCGGGGAGCTGTTTTTT
.	TRBV2	TRBJ2-7	.	CASTVPSTSSEQYF	TGTGCCAGCACGGTCCCTAGCACCTCCTCCGAGCAGTACTTC
few	TRBV10-3	TRBJ1-1	TRBD1	CAISGDRGNTEAFF	TGTGCCATCAGTGGGGACAGGGGGAACACTGAAGCTTTCTTT
many	TRBV24-1	TRBJ1-2	TRBD1	CATSDPETGEKPANYGYTF	TGTGCCACCAGTGACCCAGAGACAGGGGAAAAACCAGCTAACTATGGCTACACCTTC
once	TRBV6-6	TRBJ1-6	.	CASRQTGGGGMMKSPLHF	TGTGCCAGCAGGCAGACTGGGGGCGGGGGAATGATGAAATCACCCCTCCACTTT
many	TRBV4-1	TRBJ1-2	.	CASSQDTAYYGYTF	TGCGCCAGCAGCCAAGATACGGCCTACTATGGCTACACCTTC
few	TRBV9	TRBJ2-3	.	CASSVERPDTQYF	TGTGCCAGCAGCGTAGAACGGCCGGATACGCAGTATTTT
few	TRBV30	TRBJ2-5	.	CAWSSGAETQYF	TGTGCCTGGAGTTCGGGGGCAGAGACCCAGTACTTC
few	TRBV6-6	TRBJ2-5	.	CASSNGPATQYF	TGTGCCAGCAGCAACGGGCCGGCTACCCAGTACTTC
.	TRBV19	TRBJ1-1	.	CASSLQGTSEAFF	TGTGCCAGTAGTTTACAGGGTACCTCTGAAGCTTTCTTT
few	TRBV6-5	TRBJ1-6	TRBD1	CASSYSRGRNSPLHF	TGTGCCAGCAGTTACTCGAGGGGGCGGAATTCACCCCTCCACTTT
.	TRBV5-1	TRBJ2-3	TRBD1	CASMNGQATSTDTQYF	TGCGCCAGCATGAACGGACAGGCAACTAGCACAGATACGCAGTATTTT